These 24 T cell receptor beta chains originate from one sample sequenced in a study of type 1 regulatory T cells. Whole-study findings and limits: Type 1 regulatory T cells had a more restricted TCR repertoire than non-type 1 regulatory T cells.

One entry per CDR3 protein results from TCRdb running MiXCR on the reads. This sample carries several thousand distinct CDR3 sequences, around a third of them seen once, and the ten largest clones take under 30%. No antigen has been identified for these receptors. The sample consisted of cultured type 1 regulatory T (Tr1) cells, either the whole culture or a sorted fraction (not recorded which). These receptors all stem from a human donor in good health.

This clonotype was seen more than once but under ten times. The chain has TRBV12-5 and TRBJ1-6; D not resolved. The CDR3 extends over 11 amino acids. Germline lookup yields CDR1 LGHNT and CDR2 FRNRAP. The V end was cut by 7 bases, the J end by 12 bases, with 10 bases between. CDR3 protein: CASVHMGPLHF. Written as DNA, the CDR3 is TGTGCTAGTGTTCACATGGGACCCCTCCACTTT.

This chain connects TRBV5-1 to TRBJ2-7; 7 bases align to TRBD2. Germline loops: CDR1 SGHRS, CDR2 YFSETQ. The CDR3 extends over 12 amino acids. Germline trimming cut 4 bases from V and 6 bases from J; bases unmatched to any gene: 4. The CDR3 DNA sequence: TGCGCCAGCAGCCGGGAGGTTGGCGAGCAGTACTTC. Amino acids: CASSREVGEQYF.

This chain uses TRBV3-1 with TRBJ2-7; D possibly corresponds to TRBD1 (6 bases). Looked up from germline, CDR1 is LGHDT and CDR2 is YNNKEL (reference sequence). This CDR3 contains 14 residues. With 4 bases removed from V and 7 bases from J, the gap between germline ends came to 17 bases. The CDR3 protein is CASSRDLGAGEQYF. Written as DNA, the CDR3 is TGTGCCAGCAGCCGCGACCTGGGGGCCGGTGAGCAGTACTTC.

This clonotype appeared a few times. The J gene is TRBJ2-5, the V gene TRBV5-4; the match to TRBD2 covers 11 bases. CDR1 is SGHNT, CDR2 YYREEE, per germline (reference sequence). The CDR3 consists of 15 residues. After removal of 4 bases from V and 0 bases from J, the junction contained 2 bases not matched to a gene. The CDR3 DNA reads TGTGCCAGCAGCAAGACTAGCGGGAACCAAGAGACCCAGTACTTC. It is translated as CASSKTSGNQETQYF.

This clonotype appeared once. Lacking the conserved final phenylalanine or tryptophan, this CDR3 likely reflects a read error. The CDR3, as DNA: TGCAGTGCGCAACGTCCCGGGACAGGGGCATCAGATACACAGTATTCT. The encoded protein is CSAQRPGTGASDTQYS. This sequence joins TRBV20-1 and TRBJ2-3, with 10 bases that match TRBD1. Germline V CDR1 and CDR2: DFQATT, SNEGSKA (reference sequence). The CDR3 runs 16 residues.

About this clonotype: It differs at one base from a far larger clone, so likely a read error. This rearrangement joins TRBV28 to TRBJ2-2, with D possibly matching TRBD2 (5 bases). CDR1 and CDR2 from the germline V gene are MDHEN and SYDVKM. Trimming took 10 bases from V and 9 from J, leaving 18 bases between them. This CDR3 comprises 13 residues. CDR3 sequence (DNA): TGTGCCATCGGTCAGGACTTTACCAGGGAGCTGTTTTTT. Translating it yields CAIGQDFTRELFF.

This clonotype was counted ten times or more. The rearrangement joins TRBV7-3 to TRBJ2-3, with no clear D. From germline, CDR1 is SGHTA and CDR2 FQGTGA. Deletions cut 2 bases from V and 3 bases from J, with 6 bases between. The CDR3 covers 13 residues. The CDR3 DNA follows: TGTGCCAGCAGCTTATTGCGAACAGATACGCAGTATTTT. The encoded protein is CASSLLRTDTQYF.

This clonotype turned up a few times. V is TRBV3-1 and J is TRBJ2-3; a weak D match, TRBD2 (5 bases). This CDR3 is 16 amino acids long. V gave up 4 bases and J gave up 0 bases, with 14 bases separating them. The germline V gene has CDR1 LGHDT and CDR2 YNNKEL (reference sequence). The CDR3 loop reads CASSPQAATSTDTQYF. CDR3 DNA: TGTGCCAGCAGCCCTCAAGCGGCCACTAGCACAGATACGCAGTATTTT.

Concerning this clonotype: A clone one base away is much larger, so this may be a read error. This rearrangement joins TRBV20-1 to TRBJ2-3, with D possibly being TRBD2 (7 bases). Per the germline V gene, CDR1 is DFQATT and CDR2 is SNEGSKA (reference sequence). V was shortened by 1 base and J by 2 bases, with 16 bases between the two germline ends. The CDR3 is 16 amino acids. CDR3: CSARVGLVGHTDTQYF. CDR3 in DNA: TGCAGTGCTAGAGTAGGACTAGTGGGACACACAGATACGCAGTATTTT.

This clonotype was recorded at least ten times. The J gene is TRBJ2-2, the V gene TRBV24-1; D uncertain. Germline CDR1 reads KGHDR; CDR2 reads SFDVKD. V gave up 5 bases and J gave up 8 bases, with 5 bases separating them. CDR3 length equals 11 residues. CDR3 bases: TGTGCCACCAGTGCCCCGGGGGAGCTGTTTTTT. It encodes CATSAPGELFF.

This clonotype counts as medium-sized. The chain combines TRBV2 with TRBJ2-5; 10 bases line up with TRBD2. Trimming at V came to 3 bases and at J to 0 bases, leaving 4 bases not matched to a gene. CDR1 is SNHLY and CDR2 is FYNNEI in the germline V gene. The CDR3 extends over 16 amino acids. CDR3 amino acids: CASSDVGLANQETQYF. CDR3 in DNA: TGTGCCAGCAGTGATGTGGGACTAGCGAACCAAGAGACCCAGTACTTC.

This clonotype came up many times. This chain links TRBV12-3 or TRBV12-4 with TRBJ1-2; TRBD1 might be the D (6 bases). The ends were cut back, 6 bases at V and 7 bases at J, with 15 bases in the middle. There are 13 residues in the CDR3. CDR3 bases: TGTGCCAGCAGCCGACAGGCATTCTCTGGCTACACCTTC. It yields the protein CASSRQAFSGYTF.

The rearrangement uses TRBV5-1 and TRBJ1-4; a possible D gene is TRBD1 (6 bases). The V end lost 4 bases, the J end lost 8 bases, and 21 bases lay between the germline ends. The CDR3 is 16 residues long. Germline V CDR1 and CDR2: SGHRS, YFSETQ. CDR3 nucleotide sequence: TGCGCCAGCAGCCCTGCACGGGCAGGGGAGGGGGAAAAACTGTTTTTT. Protein sequence: CASSPARAGEGEKLFF.

A note on this clonotype: A read error may explain this, as a much larger clone is one base away. This sequence joins TRBV27 and TRBJ2-2; TRBD2 matches 10 bases. This CDR3 has 16 amino acids. Germline V gene lookup returns CDR1 MNHEY and CDR2 SMNVEV (reference sequence). In DNA form, the CDR3 reads TGTGCCAGCAGTCCCCGGACTAGCGGAAACACCGGGGGGCTGTTTTTT. As protein: CASSPRTSGNTGGLFF.

V is TRBV9 and J is TRBJ2-1, with 8 bases identical to TRBD2. Germline values: CDR1 SGDLS, CDR2 YYNGEE. The CDR3 is made up of 20 amino acids. V was pared by 0 bases and J by 2 bases, with 16 bases of the junction left unmatched. CDR3 residues: CASSVGLTGGLGRPYNEQFF. For the CDR3, the DNA is TGTGCCAGCAGCGTAGGTTTAACGGGAGGGCTAGGTAGACCCTACAATGAGCAGTTCTTC. The full variable domain, completed using reference TRBV9 and TRBJ2-1, is DSGVTQTPKHLITATGQRVTLRCSPRSGDLSVYWYQQSLDQGLQFLIQYYNGEERAKGNILERFSAQQFPDLHSELNLSSLELGDSALYFCASSVGLTGGLGRPYNEQFFGPGTRLTVL.

This clonotype was detected many times. This sequence joins TRBV7-6 and TRBJ2-7; D remains ambiguous. V lost 3 bases to trimming and J lost 3 bases, with 9 bases between them. This CDR3 is 13 amino acids long. Germline lookup yields CDR1 SGHVS and CDR2 FNYEAQ. Here the CDR3 reads CASSLRDHYEQYF. CDR3 bases: TGTGCCAGCAGCTTGCGAGACCACTACGAGCAGTACTTC.

The chain employs TRBV5-1 and TRBJ1-1, with 7 bases lining up with TRBD1. Germline values: CDR1 SGHRS, CDR2 YFSETQ. This CDR3 is 15 amino acids long. Trimming removed 5 bases from V and 3 bases from J; junction bases left unmatched: 10. CDR3 DNA sequence: TGCGCCAGCAGTAGAGGGGGCTTTGAGGACACTGAAGCTTTCTTT. As protein: CASSRGGFEDTEAFF.

The chain couples TRBV5-1 to TRBJ2-1, with TRBD2 identical over 10 bases. The germline gives CDR1 SGHRS, CDR2 YFSETQ. Germline trimming cut 3 bases from V and 7 bases from J; bases unmatched to any gene: 4. CDR3 size: 14 residues. The CDR3 reads CASSSGTSVNEQFF. CDR3 bases: TGCGCCAGCAGCTCCGGGACTAGCGTGAATGAGCAGTTCTTC.

By share of the sample, this clonotype is medium-sized. V is TRBV11-2 and J is TRBJ2-7, with 9 bases that match TRBD1. The V gene end was trimmed by 5 bases and the J gene end by 2 bases; junction bases not matched to a gene: 7. The CDR3 sequence is 15 residues long. Germline CDR1 reads SGHAT; CDR2 reads FQNNGV. The CDR3 nucleotides read TGTGCCAGCAGCGAGGGGACAGGGCCTACCTACGAGCAGTACTTC. It encodes CASSEGTGPTYEQYF.

The rearrangement joins TRBV9 to TRBJ2-2, with 8 bases identical to TRBD1. Germline CDR1 is SGDLS and CDR2 is YYNGEE. The CDR3 is 15 amino acids. Trimming cost V 3 bases and J 4 bases; bases outside gene matches: 5. The CDR3 reads CASSAGTGPTGELFF. The DNA for the CDR3 is TGTGCCAGCAGCGCGGGGACAGGTCCCACCGGGGAGCTGTTTTTT. Looking up the rest from reference TRBV9 and TRBJ2-2 gives the full variable domain: DSGVTQTPKHLITATGQRVTLRCSPRSGDLSVYWYQQSLDQGLQFLIQYYNGEERAKGNILERFSAQQFPDLHSELNLSSLELGDSALYFCASSAGTGPTGELFFGEGSRLTVL.

This clonotype is judged large. The chain links TRBV3-1 to TRBJ2-5, with 7 bases lining up with TRBD1. Germline V gene sequence: CDR1 LGHDT, CDR2 YNNKEL (reference sequence). V was pared by 2 bases and J by 1 base, with 4 bases of the junction left unmatched. The CDR3 has 15 residues. As DNA, the CDR3 is TGTGCCAGCAGCCAACTACAGGGGCCCCAAGAGACCCAGTACTTC. Translation: CASSQLQGPQETQYF.

This clonotype was counted only a few times. The chain is built from TRBV6-1 and TRBJ2-5; D is uncertain. The germline V and J ends were trimmed by 6 bases and 2 bases, with 16 bases remaining between them. Germline V gene sequence: CDR1 MNHNS, CDR2 SASEGT. CDR3 length: 15 residues. CDR3 nucleotides: TGTGCCAGCAGCACTGGCGTTGTTGAACAAGAGACCCAGTACTTC. Translating it yields CASSTGVVEQETQYF.

This clonotype has just a few counts. V and J are TRBV3-1 and TRBJ2-3; possible D gene TRBD2, 8 bases. This CDR3 region has 17 residues. Germline V gene data show CDR1 as LGHDT and CDR2 as YNNKEL (reference sequence). V was clipped by 1 base and J by 1 base, with 15 bases between them. The chain's CDR3 is CASSQGRGGQRTDTQYF. Written as DNA, the CDR3 is TGTGCCAGCAGCCAAGGACGGGGGGGACAGCGCACAGATACGCAGTATTTT.

By share of the sample, this clonotype is medium-sized. CDR3 sequence: CASSQAIGQPQHF. Written as DNA, the CDR3 is TGCGCCAGCAGCCAAGCGATAGGTCAGCCCCAGCATTTT. V and J are TRBV4-3 and TRBJ1-5, with D hard to call. Trimming pared 1 base from V and 6 bases from J, leaving 7 bases between. In germline, CDR1 is LGHNA, CDR2 YSLEER. This CDR3 contains 13 residues.